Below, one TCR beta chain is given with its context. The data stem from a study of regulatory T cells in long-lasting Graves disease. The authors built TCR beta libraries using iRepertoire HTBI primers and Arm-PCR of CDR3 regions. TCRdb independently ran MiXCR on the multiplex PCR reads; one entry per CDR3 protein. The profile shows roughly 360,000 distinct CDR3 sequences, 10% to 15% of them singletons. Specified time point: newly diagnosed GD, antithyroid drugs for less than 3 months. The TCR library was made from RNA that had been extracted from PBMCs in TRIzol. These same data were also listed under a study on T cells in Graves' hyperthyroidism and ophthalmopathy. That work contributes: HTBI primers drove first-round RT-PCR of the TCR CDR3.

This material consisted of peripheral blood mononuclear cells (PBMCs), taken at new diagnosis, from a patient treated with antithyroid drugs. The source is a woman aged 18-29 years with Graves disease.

The CDR3 DNA sequence: TGTGCCAGCTCACCTAGCGGGAGAACCGGGGAGCTGTTTTTT. Amino acids: CASSPSGRTGELFF. The chain couples TRBV18 to TRBJ2-2; 9 bases line up with TRBD2. This CDR3 spans 14 amino acids. CDR1 and CDR2 from the germline V gene are KGHSH and LQKENI. J lost 5 bases, V lost 3 bases, and 1 base had no gene match.